The 20 T cell receptor beta chains below all came from one sample that was sequenced in a study of regulatory T cells in long-lasting Graves disease. HTBI primers from iRepertoire and Arm-PCR of CDR3 regions yielded the TCR beta libraries. TCRdb ran MiXCR on the multiplex PCR reads and lists one entry per CDR3 protein. The table has 450,000 or so distinct CDR3 sequences, approximately 23% seen once. Sample time point: persistent/refractory GD, antithyroid drugs over 5 years with positive TRAb. After RNA was extracted from PBMCs, the TCR library was made from it. The starting material was peripheral blood mononuclear cells (PBMCs), obtained when the disease was refractory, from a patient treated with antithyroid drugs. All receptors come from a female donor with Graves disease.

This clonotype has a count of ten or more. This chain joins TRBV6-1 and TRBJ1-1; D may be TRBD1 (6 bases). Trimming left V 6 bases short and J 0 bases short, with 8 bases between. The CDR3 extends over 13 amino acids. In germline, CDR1 is MNHNS, CDR2 SASEGT. The CDR3 DNA sequence: TGTGCCAGCAGAGGGGGAATGAACACTGAAGCTTTCTTT. Translated: CASRGGMNTEAFF.

This sequence joins TRBV20-1 and TRBJ1-5; no clear D gene. The CDR3 sequence is 15 residues long. CDR1 is DFQATT, CDR2 SNEGSKA, per germline (reference sequence). The V end lost 6 bases, the J end lost 0 bases, and 15 bases lay between the germline ends. The DNA of the CDR3 is TGCAGTGCAACTCCGGGAGGGTATAGCAATCAGCCCCAGCATTTT. It is translated as CSATPGGYSNQPQHF.

As for this clonotype: The junction shows a germline mismatch at one end, possibly a read error. The rearrangement joins TRBV13 to TRBJ2-1; 12 nucleotides align to TRBD2. The CDR3 runs to 16 residues. From germline, CDR1 is PRHDT and CDR2 FYEKMQ (reference sequence). CDR3: CASSVSLAGGPDERFF. CDR3 in DNA: TGTGCCAGCAGCGTCAGTCTAGCGGGAGGGCCGGATGAGCGGTTCTTC.

The CDR3 is CATSRSAGTGVYNEQFF. In nucleotides, the CDR3 is TGTGCCACCAGTCGTAGTGCCGGGACAGGAGTCTACAATGAGCAGTTCTTC. V gene TRBV24-1 combines with J gene TRBJ2-1; 8 nucleotides match TRBD1. V dropped 6 bases and J dropped 3; count of bases not matched to a gene: 12. This CDR3 region has 17 residues. CDR1 KGHDR and CDR2 SFDVKD come from the germline V gene.

The J gene is TRBJ1-2, the V gene TRBV28, with 8 nucleotides matching TRBD1. Looked up from germline, CDR1 is MDHEN and CDR2 is SYDVKM. The ends lost 5 bases at V and 8 bases at J; junction bases unmatched: 10. This CDR3 has 14 residues. The CDR3 is CASSNTGGIWGYTF. The CDR3 DNA sequence: TGTGCCAGCAGTAATACAGGGGGGATTTGGGGCTACACCTTC.

The chain is built from TRBV9 and TRBJ1-1; 10 nucleotides agree with TRBD1. The CDR3 consists of 15 residues. CDR1 is SGDLS and CDR2 is YYNGEE in the germline V gene. V shed 4 bases, J shed 1 base, and the junction held 4 bases outside the gene matches. As DNA, the CDR3 is TGTGCCAGCAGCTCTGGGACAGGGGAGAACACTGAAGCTTTCTTT. Amino acid sequence: CASSSGTGENTEAFF.

This clonotype was observed at least ten times. A junction boundary mismatches the germline segment, possibly from a read error. The V and J genes are TRBV28 and TRBJ1-1, with D unresolved. Germline CDR1 reads MDHEN; CDR2 reads SYDVKM. The CDR3 is 14 amino acids. The CDR3 region is CASSLYGLNTEAFF. For the CDR3, the DNA is TGTGCCAGCAGCTTATATGGTCTGAACACTGAAGCTTTCTTT.

The CDR3 is CASSSGADYGYTF. The CDR3 region has the DNA TGTGCCAGCAGCTCAGGGGCGGACTATGGCTACACCTTC. The chain has TRBV5-6 and TRBJ1-2; weak D call: TRBD1 (6 bases). V lost 3 bases, J lost 3 bases, and 9 bases lay in between. The CDR3 has 13 residues. Per germline, CDR1 SGHDT and CDR2 YYEEEE.

In its sample, this clonotype was seen a few times. CDR3 sequence: CASSVVQTGELFF. CDR3 sequence (DNA): TGTGCCAGCAGCGTAGTACAGACCGGGGAGCTGTTTTTT. V usage is TRBV9 and J usage is TRBJ2-2; no definite D call. V was cut by 0 bases and J by 5 bases, with 5 bases left in between. The CDR3 runs 13 residues. Germline CDR1 and CDR2: SGDLS and YYNGEE. The variable domain in full, with the rest retrieved from reference TRBV9 and TRBJ2-2, is DSGVTQTPKHLITATGQRVTLRCSPRSGDLSVYWYQQSLDQGLQFLIQYYNGEERAKGNILERFSAQQFPDLHSELNLSSLELGDSALYFCASSVVQTGELFFGEGSRLTVL.

This clonotype was found a few times. The rearrangement links TRBV15 to TRBJ1-2; D is possibly TRBD1 (5 bases). Germline V gene data show CDR1 as LNHNV and CDR2 as YYDKDF (reference sequence). Trimming pared 0 bases from V and 7 bases from J, leaving 12 bases between. The CDR3 has 14 residues. In DNA, the CDR3 is TGTGCCACCAGCAGAGACATCGGGGCGGTTGGCTACACCTTC. As protein: CATSRDIGAVGYTF. Complete variable domain (other parts from reference TRBV15 and TRBJ1-2): DAMVIQNPRYQVTQFGKPVTLSCSQTLNHNVMYWYQQKSSQAPKLLFHYYDKDFNNEADTPDNFQSRRPNTSFCFLDIRSPGLGDTAMYLCATSRDIGAVGYTFGSGTRLTVV.

This sequence joins TRBV20-1 and TRBJ2-7; D may be TRBD1 (5 bases). The CDR3 runs 15 residues. Deletions cut 3 bases from V and 0 bases from J, with 15 bases between. Germline V gene sequence: CDR1 DFQATT, CDR2 SNEGSKA (reference sequence). The chain's CDR3 is CSARARQSDSYEQYF. The CDR3 coding sequence is TGCAGTGCTAGGGCTCGACAGTCAGACTCCTACGAGCAGTACTTC.

This clonotype was detected many times. The chain has TRBV27 and TRBJ1-1; no reliable D call. Germline CDR1 is MNHEY and CDR2 is SMNVEV (reference sequence). The CDR3 extends over 13 amino acids. V lost 2 bases and J lost 6, with 10 bases in between. The CDR3 DNA follows: TGTGCCAGCAGTTTACATGGGCAGGCTGAAGCTTTCTTT. Its translation is CASSLHGQAEAFF.

Remarks on this clonotype: A read error is possible here, since a much larger clone lies one base away. Because the CDR3 is missing its conserved closing phenylalanine or tryptophan, this is likely a read error. V usage is TRBV7-2 and J usage is TRBJ1-2, with D perhaps TRBD1 (5 bases). Trimming stripped 4 bases from V and 8 bases from J, with 11 bases between. Germline V gene lookup returns CDR1 SGHTA and CDR2 FQGNSA. The CDR3 is 12 amino acids. The CDR3 DNA is TGTGCCAGCAGCTCGGGGGAGGGAGGCTACACCTCC. It yields the protein CASSSGEGGYTS.

There are a few counts of this clonotype. At one of its ends the junction is not consistent with the germline gene, which may arise from a read error. The gene calls are TRBV28 and TRBJ2-7, with D perhaps given as TRBD1 or TRBD2 (5 bases each). The CDR3 has 14 residues. Germline lookup yields CDR1 MDHEN and CDR2 SYDVKM. CDR3 loop: CACSSYRSGSKQYF. The CDR3 nucleotides read TGTGCCTGCAGTTCATACCGTTCAGGGAGCAAGCAGTACTTC.

This clonotype was seen only a few times. This rearrangement joins TRBV6-1 to TRBJ1-5; D is uncertain. Trimming removed 5 bases from V and 2 bases from J, with 7 bases in between. The CDR3 length is 13 residues. Germline CDR1 is MNHNS and CDR2 is SASEGT. The CDR3 nucleotides read TGTGCCAGCAGTAACGCCCGCAATCAGCCCCAGCATTTT. It is translated as CASSNARNQPQHF.

The rearrangement joins TRBV5-1 to TRBJ2-7; D is unresolved. V shed 3 bases and J shed 1 base, with 14 bases lying between them. CDR1 SGHRS and CDR2 YFSETQ come from the germline V gene. This CDR3 has 15 residues. In DNA, the CDR3 is TGCGCCAGCAGCTCAGTACTACGGCAATCCTACGAGCAGTACTTC. Its protein is CASSSVLRQSYEQYF.

The chain uses TRBV2 and TRBJ2-6; 8 bases align to TRBD2. CDR3 size: 15 residues. Unmatched junction bases numbered 5, after V lost 9 bases and J lost 1 base. From germline, CDR1 is SNHLY and CDR2 FYNNEI. The CDR3 region is CARDPGGSGANVLTF. Written as DNA, the CDR3 is TGTGCCAGGGATCCGGGGGGGTCTGGGGCCAACGTCCTGACTTTC. The full variable domain, in which reference TRBV2 and TRBJ2-6 provide the parts outside the CDR3, is EPEVTQTPSHQVTQMGQEVILRCVPISNHLYFYWYRQILGQKVEFLVSFYNNEISEKSEIFDDQFSVERPDGSNFTLKIRSTKLEDSAMYFCARDPGGSGANVLTFGAGSRLTVL.

The rearrangement joins TRBV20-1 to TRBJ2-3, with D uncertain. CDR3 size: 12 residues. V dropped 7 bases and J dropped 0 bases, with 8 bases sitting between them. Germline CDR1 and CDR2: DFQATT and SNEGSKA (reference sequence). The CDR3 spells CSVGGSTDTQYF. CDR3 DNA sequence: TGCAGTGTGGGCGGTAGCACAGATACGCAGTATTTT.

The chain carries TRBV29-1 and TRBJ2-7; 8 bases match TRBD2. The V segment lost 4 bases and the J segment 4 bases; nucleotides outside the gene matches: 9. The CDR3 contains 14 residues. Germline V gene lookup returns CDR1 SQVTM and CDR2 ANQGSEA. CDR3 in amino acids: CSVVKAGEKYEQYF. CDR3 bases: TGCAGCGTTGTTAAAGCGGGAGAGAAATACGAGCAGTACTTC.

This rearrangement joins TRBV2 to TRBJ2-7, with 9 positions matching TRBD2. CDR3 size: 15 residues. J was trimmed by 2 bases and V by 3 bases; bases with no gene match: 5. Germline CDR1 reads SNHLY; CDR2 reads FYNNEI. CDR3 in amino acids: CASSDVAGETYEQYF. DNA of the CDR3: TGTGCCAGCAGTGATGTAGCGGGGGAAACCTACGAGCAGTACTTC.